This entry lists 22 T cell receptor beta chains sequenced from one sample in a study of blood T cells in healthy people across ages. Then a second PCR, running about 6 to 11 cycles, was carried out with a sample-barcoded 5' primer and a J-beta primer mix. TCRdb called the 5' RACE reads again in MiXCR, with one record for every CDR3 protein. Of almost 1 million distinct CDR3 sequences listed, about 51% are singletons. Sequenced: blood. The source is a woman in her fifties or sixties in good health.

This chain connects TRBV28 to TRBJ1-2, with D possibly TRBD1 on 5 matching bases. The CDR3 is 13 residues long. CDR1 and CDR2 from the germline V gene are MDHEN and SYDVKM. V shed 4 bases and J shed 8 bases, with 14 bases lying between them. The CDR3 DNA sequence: TGTGCCAGCAGTTCGGACACAATAGGCGGCTACACCTTC. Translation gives CASSSDTIGGYTF.

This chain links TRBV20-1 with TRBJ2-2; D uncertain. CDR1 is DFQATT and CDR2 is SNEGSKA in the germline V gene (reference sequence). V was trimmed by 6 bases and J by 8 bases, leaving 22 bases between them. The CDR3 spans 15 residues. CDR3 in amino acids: CSAPPPGLMAGELFF. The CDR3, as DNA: TGCAGTGCCCCTCCCCCCGGCCTTATGGCTGGGGAGCTGTTTTTT.

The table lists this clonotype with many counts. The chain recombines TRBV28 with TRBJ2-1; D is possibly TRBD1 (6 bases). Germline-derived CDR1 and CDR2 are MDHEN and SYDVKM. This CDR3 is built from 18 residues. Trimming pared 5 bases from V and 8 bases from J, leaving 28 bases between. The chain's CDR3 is CASSGSQGAGFGLYEQFF. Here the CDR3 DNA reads TGTGCCAGCAGTGGATCACAGGGTGCCGGGTTCGGTCTCTATGAGCAGTTCTTC.

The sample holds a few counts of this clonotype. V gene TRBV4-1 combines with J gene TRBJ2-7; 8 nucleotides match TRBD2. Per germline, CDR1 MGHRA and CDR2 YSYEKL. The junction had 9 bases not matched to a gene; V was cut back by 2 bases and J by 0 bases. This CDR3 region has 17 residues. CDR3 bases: TGCGCCAGCAGCCAATTTGCTAGCGGGCTGAGCTCCTACGAGCAGTACTTC. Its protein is CASSQFASGLSSYEQYF.

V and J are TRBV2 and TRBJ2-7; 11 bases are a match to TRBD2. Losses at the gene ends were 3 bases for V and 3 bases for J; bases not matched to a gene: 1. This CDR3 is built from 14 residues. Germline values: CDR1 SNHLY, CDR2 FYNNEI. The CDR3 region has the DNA TGTGCCAGCAGTGACACTAGCGGGAGCTACGAGCAGTACTTC. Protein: CASSDTSGSYEQYF.

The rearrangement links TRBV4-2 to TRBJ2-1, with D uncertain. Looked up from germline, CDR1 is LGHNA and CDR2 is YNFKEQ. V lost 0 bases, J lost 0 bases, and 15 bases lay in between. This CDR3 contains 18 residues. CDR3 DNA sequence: TGTGCCAGCAGCCAAGATACGCCTGGTTTAAGCTCCTACAATGAGCAGTTCTTC. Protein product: CASSQDTPGLSSYNEQFF.

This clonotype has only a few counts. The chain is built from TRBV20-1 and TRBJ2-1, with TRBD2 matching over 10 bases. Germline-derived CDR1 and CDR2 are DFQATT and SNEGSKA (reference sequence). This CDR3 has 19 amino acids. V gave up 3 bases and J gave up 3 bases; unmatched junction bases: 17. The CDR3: CSARLRASGSFRHYNEQFF. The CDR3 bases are TGCAGTGCTAGGCTAAGGGCTAGCGGGAGTTTTAGACACTACAATGAGCAGTTCTTC.

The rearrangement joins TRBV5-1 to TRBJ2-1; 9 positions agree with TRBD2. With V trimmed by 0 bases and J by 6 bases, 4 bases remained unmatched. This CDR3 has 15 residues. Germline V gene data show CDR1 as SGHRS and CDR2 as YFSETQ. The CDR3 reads CASSLGGRAVNEQFF. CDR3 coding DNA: TGCGCCAGCAGCTTGGGCGGGAGGGCCGTCAATGAGCAGTTCTTC.

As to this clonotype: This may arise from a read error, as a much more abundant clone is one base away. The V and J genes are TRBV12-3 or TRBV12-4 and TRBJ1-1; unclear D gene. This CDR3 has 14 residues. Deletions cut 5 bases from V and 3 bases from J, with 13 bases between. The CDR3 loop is CASSVVWLDTEAFF. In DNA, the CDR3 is TGTGCCAGCAGTGTAGTTTGGTTGGACACTGAAGCTTTCTTT.

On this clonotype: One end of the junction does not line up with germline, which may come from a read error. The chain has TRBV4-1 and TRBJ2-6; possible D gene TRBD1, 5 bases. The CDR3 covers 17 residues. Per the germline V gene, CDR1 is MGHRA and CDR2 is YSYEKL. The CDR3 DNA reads TGCGCCAGCAGCCCAAGAGGAACACACTCTGGGGCCAACGCCCTGACTTTC. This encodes CASSPRGTHSGANALTF.

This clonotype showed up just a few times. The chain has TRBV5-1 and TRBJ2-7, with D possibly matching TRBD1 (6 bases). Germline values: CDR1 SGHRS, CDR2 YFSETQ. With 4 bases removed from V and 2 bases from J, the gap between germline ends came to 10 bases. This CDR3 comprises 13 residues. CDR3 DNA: TGCGCCAGCAGCACTACAGGGCCCTACGAGCAGTACTTC. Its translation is CASSTTGPYEQYF.

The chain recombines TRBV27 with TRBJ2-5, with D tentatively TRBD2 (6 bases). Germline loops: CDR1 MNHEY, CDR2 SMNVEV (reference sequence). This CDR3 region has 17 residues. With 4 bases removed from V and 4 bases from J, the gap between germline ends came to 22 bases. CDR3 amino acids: CASSWGVGQAGRETQYF. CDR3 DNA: TGTGCCAGCAGTTGGGGGGTAGGCCAGGCGGGGAGAGAGACCCAGTACTTC.

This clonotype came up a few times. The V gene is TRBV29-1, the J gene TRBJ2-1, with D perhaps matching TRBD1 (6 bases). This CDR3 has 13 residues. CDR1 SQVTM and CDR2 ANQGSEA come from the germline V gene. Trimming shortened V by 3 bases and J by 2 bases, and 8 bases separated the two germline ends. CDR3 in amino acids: CSVDGTTYNEQFF. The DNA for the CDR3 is TGCAGCGTTGATGGGACAACCTACAATGAGCAGTTCTTC.

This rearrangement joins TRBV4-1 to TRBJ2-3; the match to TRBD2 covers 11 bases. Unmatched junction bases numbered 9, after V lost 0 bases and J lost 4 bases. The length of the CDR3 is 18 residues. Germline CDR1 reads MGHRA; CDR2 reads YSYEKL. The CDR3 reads CASSQELAGEGNADTQYF. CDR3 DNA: TGCGCCAGCAGCCAAGAACTAGCGGGGGAGGGGAATGCAGATACGCAGTATTTT.

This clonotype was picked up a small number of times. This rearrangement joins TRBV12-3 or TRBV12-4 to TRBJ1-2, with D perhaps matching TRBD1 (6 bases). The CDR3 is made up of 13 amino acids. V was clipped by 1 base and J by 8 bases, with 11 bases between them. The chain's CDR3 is CASSLGGGRGYTF. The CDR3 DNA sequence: TGTGCCAGCAGTTTAGGGGGGGGCAGAGGCTACACCTTC.

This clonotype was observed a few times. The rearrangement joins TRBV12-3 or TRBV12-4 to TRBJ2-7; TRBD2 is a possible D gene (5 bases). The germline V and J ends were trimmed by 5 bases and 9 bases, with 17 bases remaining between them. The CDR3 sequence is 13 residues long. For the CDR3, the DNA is TGTGCCAGCAGTCCCGGACTGGCGCTGGGGCAGTACTTC. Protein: CASSPGLALGQYF.

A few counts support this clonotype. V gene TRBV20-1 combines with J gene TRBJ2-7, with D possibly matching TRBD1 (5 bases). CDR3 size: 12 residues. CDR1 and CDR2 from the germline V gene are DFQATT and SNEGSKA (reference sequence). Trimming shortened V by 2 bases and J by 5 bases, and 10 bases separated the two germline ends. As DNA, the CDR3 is TGCAGTGCTAGACTCCAGGGCGACGAGCAGTACTTC. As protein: CSARLQGDEQYF.

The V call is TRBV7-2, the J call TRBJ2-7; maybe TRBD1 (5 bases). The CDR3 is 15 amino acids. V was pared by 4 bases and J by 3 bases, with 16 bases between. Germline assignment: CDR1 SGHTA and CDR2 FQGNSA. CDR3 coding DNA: TGTGCCAGCAGCTACAGACAGAGTATTGGCTACGAGCAGTACTTC. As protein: CASSYRQSIGYEQYF.

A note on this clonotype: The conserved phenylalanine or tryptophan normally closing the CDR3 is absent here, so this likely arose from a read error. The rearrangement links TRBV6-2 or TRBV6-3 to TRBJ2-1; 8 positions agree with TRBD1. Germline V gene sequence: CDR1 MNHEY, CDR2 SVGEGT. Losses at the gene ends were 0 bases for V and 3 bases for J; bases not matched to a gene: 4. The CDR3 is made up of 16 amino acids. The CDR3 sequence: CASSYSGGQGYNEQFL. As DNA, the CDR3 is TGTGCCAGCAGTTACTCTGGCGGACAGGGCTACAATGAGCAGTTCTTA.

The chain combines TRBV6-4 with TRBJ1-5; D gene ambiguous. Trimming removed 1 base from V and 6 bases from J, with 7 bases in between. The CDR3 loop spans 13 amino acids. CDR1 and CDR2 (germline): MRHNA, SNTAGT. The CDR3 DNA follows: TGTGCCAGCAGTGACTTGGTGGTTCAGCCCCAGCATTTT. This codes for CASSDLVVQPQHF.

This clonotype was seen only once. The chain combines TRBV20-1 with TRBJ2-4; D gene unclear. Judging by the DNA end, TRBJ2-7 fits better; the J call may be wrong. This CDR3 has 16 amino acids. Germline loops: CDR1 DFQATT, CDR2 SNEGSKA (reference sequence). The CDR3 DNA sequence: TGCAGTGCTAGTAGCACCACTTTTGGGCTCAGCTACGAGCAGTACTTC. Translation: CSASSTTFGLSYEQYF.

In DNA form, the CDR3 reads TGTGCCAGCAGCCACCCTTGGGGGACTAGTAGCTACAATGAGCAGTACTTC. Protein sequence: CASSHPWGTSSYNEQYF. The chain is built from TRBV3-1 and TRBJ2-5, with 8 bases lining up with TRBD2. The ends lost 3 bases at V and 11 bases at J; junction bases unmatched: 20. Looked up from germline, CDR1 is LGHDT and CDR2 is YNNKEL (reference sequence). CDR3 size: 17 residues.